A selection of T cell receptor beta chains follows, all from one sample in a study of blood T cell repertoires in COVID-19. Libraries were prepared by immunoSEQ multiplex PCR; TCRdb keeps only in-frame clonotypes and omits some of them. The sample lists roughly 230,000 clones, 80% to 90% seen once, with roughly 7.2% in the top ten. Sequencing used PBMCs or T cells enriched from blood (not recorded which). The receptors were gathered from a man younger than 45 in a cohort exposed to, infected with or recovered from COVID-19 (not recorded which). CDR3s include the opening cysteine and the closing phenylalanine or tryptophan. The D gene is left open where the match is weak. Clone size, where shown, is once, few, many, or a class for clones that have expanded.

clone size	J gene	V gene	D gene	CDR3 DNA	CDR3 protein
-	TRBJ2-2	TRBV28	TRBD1	TGTGCCAGCAGTGTAACGGGACAGGGAATCTTGAGGGAGCTGTTTTTT	CASSVTGQGILRELFF
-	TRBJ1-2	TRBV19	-	TGTGCCAGTAGTATAGGACAAGAGGGTAACTATGGCTACACCTTC	CASSIGQEGNYGYTF
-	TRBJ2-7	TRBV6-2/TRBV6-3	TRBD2	TGTGCCAGCAGTTACCAAGCGGGAGAGAGGCAAAGGAACCTCTACGAGCAGTACTTC	CASSYQAGERQRNLYEQYF
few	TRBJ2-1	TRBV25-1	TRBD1	TGTGCCAGCAGTCCAGGGGGCAATGAGCAGTTCTTC	CASSPGGNEQFF
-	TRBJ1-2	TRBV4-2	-	TGTGCCAGCAGCCAAGGACCGGGATGGAACAGGGACGGGGACTATGGCTACACCTTC	CASSQGPGWNRDGDYGYTF
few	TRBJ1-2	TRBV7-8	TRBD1	TGTGCCAGCAGAAAGACAGGGAACTATGGCTACACCTTC	CASRKTGNYGYTF
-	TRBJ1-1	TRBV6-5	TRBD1	TGTGCCAGCAGTTACCACGGACAGGGCGCTGAAGCTTTCTTT	CASSYHGQGAEAFF
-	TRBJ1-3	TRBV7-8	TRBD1	TGTGCCAGCAGCTTTGTAAGACAGGGCTTTGGAAACACCATATATTTT	CASSFVRQGFGNTIYF
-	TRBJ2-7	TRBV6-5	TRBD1	TGTGCCAGCAGTTATCCCCGCAGGGGGTCATCCTACGAGCAGTACTTC	CASSYPRRGSSYEQYF
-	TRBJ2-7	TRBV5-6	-	TGTGCCAGCAGCCAGGGACTCCTGAGCTCCTACGAGCAGTACTTC	CASSQGLLSSYEQYF
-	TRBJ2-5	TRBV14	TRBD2	TGTGCCAGCAGCCAAATAGCGGGAGAGACCCAGTACTTC	CASSQIAGETQYF
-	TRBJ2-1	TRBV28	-	TGTGCCAGCAGTTCCCCGACAGGCTCCTACAATGAGCAGTTCTTC	CASSSPTGSYNEQFF
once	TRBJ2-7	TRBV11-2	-	TGTGCCAGCAGCTTCGGGTCTCAGAGGATAAACTACGAGCAGTACTTC	CASSFGSQRINYEQYF
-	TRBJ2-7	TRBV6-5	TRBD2	TGTGCCAGCAGATACTCAGCGGGAGTCGACGAGCAGTACTTC	CASRYSAGVDEQYF
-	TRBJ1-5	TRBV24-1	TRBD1	TGTGCCACCAGTGATCCGGGGCAGGGGGGCCAGCCCCAGCATTTT	CATSDPGQGGQPQHF
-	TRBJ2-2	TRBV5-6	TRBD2	TGTGCCAGCAGCTTGGTCCCCCAAGCGGGAGGGCCGACCGGGGAGCTGTTTTTT	CASSLVPQAGGPTGELFF
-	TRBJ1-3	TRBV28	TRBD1	TGTGCCAGCAAGGGGACAGGGGGGTACACCATATATTTT	CASKGTGGYTIYF
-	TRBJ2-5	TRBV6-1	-	TGTGCCAGCAGTGAGTCTCGGACATTTCAAGAGACCCAGTACTTC	CASSESRTFQETQYF
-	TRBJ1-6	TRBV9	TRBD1	TGTGCCAGCAGCAGCGACAGGGGGCGGAATTCACCCCTCCACTTT	CASSSDRGRNSPLHF
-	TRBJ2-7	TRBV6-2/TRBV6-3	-	TGTGCCAGCAGTCCCGAGGGCAGCCGGCGATTTACCGAGCAGTACTTC	CASSPEGSRRFTEQYF
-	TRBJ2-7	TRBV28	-	TGTGCCAGCAGTCGGGGCTACGAGCAGTACTTC	CASSRGYEQYF
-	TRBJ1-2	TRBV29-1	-	TGCAGCGTTTCCGACAGGAACTTGGTCTATGGCTACACCTTC	CSVSDRNLVYGYTF
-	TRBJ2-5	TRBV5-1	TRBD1	TGCGCCAGCAGCACGGGACAGGGTATTAGAGAGACCCAGTACTTC	CASSTGQGIRETQYF
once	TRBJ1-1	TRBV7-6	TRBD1	TGTGCCAGCAGCTTAGCCGGGACAGGGGACTTGAACACTGAAGCTTTCTTT	CASSLAGTGDLNTEAFF